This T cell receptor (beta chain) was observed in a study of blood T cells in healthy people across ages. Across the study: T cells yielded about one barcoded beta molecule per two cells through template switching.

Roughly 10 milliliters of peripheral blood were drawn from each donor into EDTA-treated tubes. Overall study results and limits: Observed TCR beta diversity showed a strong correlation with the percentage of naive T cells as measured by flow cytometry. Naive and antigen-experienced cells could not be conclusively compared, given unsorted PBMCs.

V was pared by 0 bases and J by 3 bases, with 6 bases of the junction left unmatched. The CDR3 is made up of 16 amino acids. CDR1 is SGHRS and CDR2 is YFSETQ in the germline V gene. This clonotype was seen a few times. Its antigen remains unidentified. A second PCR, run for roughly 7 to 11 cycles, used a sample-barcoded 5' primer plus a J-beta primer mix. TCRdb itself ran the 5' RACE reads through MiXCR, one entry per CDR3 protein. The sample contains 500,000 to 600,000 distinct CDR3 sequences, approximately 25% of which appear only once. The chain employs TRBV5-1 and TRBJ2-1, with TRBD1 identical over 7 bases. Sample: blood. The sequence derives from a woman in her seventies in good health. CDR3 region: CASSLAPGTDYNEQFF. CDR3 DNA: TGCGCCAGCAGCTTGGCTCCGGGGACAGACTACAATGAGCAGTTCTTC.